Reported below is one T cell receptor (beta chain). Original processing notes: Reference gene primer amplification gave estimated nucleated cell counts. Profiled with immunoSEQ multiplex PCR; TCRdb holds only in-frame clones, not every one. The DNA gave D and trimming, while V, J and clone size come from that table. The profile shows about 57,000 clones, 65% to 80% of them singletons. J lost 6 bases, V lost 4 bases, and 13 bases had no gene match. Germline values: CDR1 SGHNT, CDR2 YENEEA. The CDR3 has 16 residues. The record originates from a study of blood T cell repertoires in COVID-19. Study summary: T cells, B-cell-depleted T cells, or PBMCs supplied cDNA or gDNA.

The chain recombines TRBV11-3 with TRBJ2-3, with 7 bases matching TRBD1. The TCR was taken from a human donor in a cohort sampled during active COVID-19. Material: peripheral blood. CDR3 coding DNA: TGTGCCAGCAGCTCCAGGACAGGACAGACGTGGGATACGCAGTATTTT. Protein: CASSSRTGQTWDTQYF.